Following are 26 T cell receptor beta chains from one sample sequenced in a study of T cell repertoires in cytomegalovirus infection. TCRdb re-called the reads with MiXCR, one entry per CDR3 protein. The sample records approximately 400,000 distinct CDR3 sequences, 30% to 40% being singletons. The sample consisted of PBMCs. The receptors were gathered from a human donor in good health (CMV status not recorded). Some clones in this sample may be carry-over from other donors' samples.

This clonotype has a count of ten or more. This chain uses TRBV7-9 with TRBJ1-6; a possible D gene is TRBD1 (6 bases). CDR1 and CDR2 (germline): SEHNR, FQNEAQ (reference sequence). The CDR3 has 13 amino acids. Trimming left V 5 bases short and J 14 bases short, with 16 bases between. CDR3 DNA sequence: TGTGCCAGCAGCCCCCGGACAGAAATGTCCCTCCACTTT. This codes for CASSPRTEMSLHF.

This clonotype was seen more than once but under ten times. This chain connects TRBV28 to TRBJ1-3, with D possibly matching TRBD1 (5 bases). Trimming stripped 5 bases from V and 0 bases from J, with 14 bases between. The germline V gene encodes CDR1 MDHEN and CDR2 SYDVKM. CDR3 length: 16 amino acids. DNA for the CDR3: TGTGCCAGCAGTGCCCACGGGGGGAGCTCTGGAAACACCATATATTTT. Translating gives CASSAHGGSSGNTIYF. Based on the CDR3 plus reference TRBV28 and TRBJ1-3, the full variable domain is DVKVTQSSRYLVKRTGEKVFLECVQDMDHENMFWYRQDPGLGLRLIYFSYDVKMKEKGDIPEGYSVSREKKERFSLILESASTNQTSMYLCASSAHGGSSGNTIYFGEGSWLTVV.

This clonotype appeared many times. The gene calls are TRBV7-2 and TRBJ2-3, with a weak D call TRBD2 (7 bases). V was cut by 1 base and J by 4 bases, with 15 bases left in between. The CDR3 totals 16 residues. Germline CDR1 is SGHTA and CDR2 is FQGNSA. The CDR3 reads CASSLVPQGGSDTQYF. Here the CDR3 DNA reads TGTGCCAGCAGCTTAGTTCCACAGGGAGGGTCAGATACGCAGTATTTT. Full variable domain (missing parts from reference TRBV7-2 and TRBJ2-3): GAGVSQSPSNKVTEKGKDVELRCDPISGHTALYWYRQSLGQGLEFLIYFQGNSAPDKSGLPSDRFSAERTGGSVSTLTIQRTQQEDSAVYLCASSLVPQGGSDTQYFGPGTRLTVL.

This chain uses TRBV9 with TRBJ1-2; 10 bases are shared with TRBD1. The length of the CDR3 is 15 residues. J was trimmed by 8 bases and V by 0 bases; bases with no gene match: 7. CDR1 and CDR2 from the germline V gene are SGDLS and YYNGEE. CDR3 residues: CASSVDGQGGVGYTF. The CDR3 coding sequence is TGTGCCAGCAGCGTAGACGGACAGGGGGGAGTGGGCTACACCTTC. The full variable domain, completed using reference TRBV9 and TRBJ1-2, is DSGVTQTPKHLITATGQRVTLRCSPRSGDLSVYWYQQSLDQGLQFLIQYYNGEERAKGNILERFSAQQFPDLHSELNLSSLELGDSALYFCASSVDGQGGVGYTFGSGTRLTVV.

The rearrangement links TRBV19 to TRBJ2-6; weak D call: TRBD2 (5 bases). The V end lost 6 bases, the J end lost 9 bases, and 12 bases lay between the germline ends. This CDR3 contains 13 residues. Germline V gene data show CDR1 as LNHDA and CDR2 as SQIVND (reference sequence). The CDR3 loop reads CASRTGLNNVLTF. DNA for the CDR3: TGTGCCAGTAGAACCGGACTGAACAACGTCCTGACTTTC. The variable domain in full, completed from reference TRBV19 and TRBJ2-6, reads DGGITQSPKYLFRKEGQNVTLSCEQNLNHDAMYWYRQDPGQGLRLIYYSQIVNDFQKGDIAEGYSVSREKKESFPLTVTSAQKNPTAFYLCASRTGLNNVLTFGAGSRLTVL.

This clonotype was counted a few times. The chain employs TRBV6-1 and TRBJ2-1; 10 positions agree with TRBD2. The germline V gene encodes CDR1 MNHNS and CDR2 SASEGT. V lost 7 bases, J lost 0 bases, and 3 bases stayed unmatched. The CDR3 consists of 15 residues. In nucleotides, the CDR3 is TGTGCCAGCATGTTAGCGGGGGGCTCCTACAATGAGCAGTTCTTC. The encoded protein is CASMLAGGSYNEQFF.

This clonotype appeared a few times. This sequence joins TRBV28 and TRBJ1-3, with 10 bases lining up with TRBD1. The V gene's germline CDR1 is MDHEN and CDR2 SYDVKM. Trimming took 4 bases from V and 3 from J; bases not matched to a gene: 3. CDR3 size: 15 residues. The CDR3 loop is CASSWTGGGGNTIYF. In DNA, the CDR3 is TGTGCCAGCAGTTGGACAGGGGGAGGTGGAAACACCATATATTTT.

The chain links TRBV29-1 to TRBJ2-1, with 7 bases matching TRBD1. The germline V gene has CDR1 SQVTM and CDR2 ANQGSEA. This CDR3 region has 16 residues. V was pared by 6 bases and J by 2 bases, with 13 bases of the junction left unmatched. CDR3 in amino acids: CSVEGAFTSAYNEQFF. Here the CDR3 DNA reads TGCAGCGTAGAGGGGGCCTTTACGTCCGCCTACAATGAGCAGTTCTTC.

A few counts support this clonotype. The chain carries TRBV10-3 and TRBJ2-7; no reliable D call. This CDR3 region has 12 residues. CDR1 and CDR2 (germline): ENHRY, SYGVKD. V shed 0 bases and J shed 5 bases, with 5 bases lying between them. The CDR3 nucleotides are TGTGCCATCAGTGAGTCAGGGAACGAGCAGTACTTC. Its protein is CAISESGNEQYF.

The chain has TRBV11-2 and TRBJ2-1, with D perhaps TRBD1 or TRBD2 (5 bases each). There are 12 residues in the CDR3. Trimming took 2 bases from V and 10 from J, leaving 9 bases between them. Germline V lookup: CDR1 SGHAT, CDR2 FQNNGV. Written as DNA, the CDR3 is TGTGCCAGCAGCTTATCGGGGCGGGAGCAGTTCTTC. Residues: CASSLSGREQFF. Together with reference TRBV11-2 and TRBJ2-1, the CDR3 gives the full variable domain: EAGVAQSPRYKIIEKRQSVAFWCNPISGHATLYWYQQILGQGPKLLIQFQNNGVVDDSQLPKDRFSAERLKGVDSTLKIQPAKLEDSAVYLCASSLSGREQFFGPGTRLTVL.

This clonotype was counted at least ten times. The CDR3 sequence is CASSSWGPSTQYF. The DNA for the CDR3 is TGTGCCAGCAGTTCTTGGGGGCCGTCGACCCAGTACTTC. The chain is built from TRBV12-3 or TRBV12-4 and TRBJ2-5, with D possibly being TRBD1 (6 bases). The V gene lost 4 bases and the J gene lost 7 bases, with 13 bases spanning the gap. The CDR3 is 13 residues long.

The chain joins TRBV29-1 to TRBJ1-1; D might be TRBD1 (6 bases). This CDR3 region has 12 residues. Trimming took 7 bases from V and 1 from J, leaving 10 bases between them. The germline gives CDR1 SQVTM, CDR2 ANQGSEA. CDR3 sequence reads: CSAGQSNTEAFF. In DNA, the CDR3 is TGCAGCGCGGGACAATCGAACACTGAAGCTTTCTTT.

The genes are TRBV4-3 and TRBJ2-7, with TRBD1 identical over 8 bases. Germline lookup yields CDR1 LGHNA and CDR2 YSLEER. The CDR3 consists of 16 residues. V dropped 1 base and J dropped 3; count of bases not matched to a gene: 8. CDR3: CASSQVSGGPYYEQYF. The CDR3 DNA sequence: TGCGCCAGCAGCCAAGTTTCAGGGGGCCCTTACTACGAGCAGTACTTC.

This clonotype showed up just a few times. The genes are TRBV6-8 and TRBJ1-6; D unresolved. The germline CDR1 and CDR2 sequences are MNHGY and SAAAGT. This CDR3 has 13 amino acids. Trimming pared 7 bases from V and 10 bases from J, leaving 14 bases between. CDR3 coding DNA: TGTGCCAGCACGGGTAGCCCCATATCACCCCTCCACTTT. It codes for CASTGSPISPLHF.

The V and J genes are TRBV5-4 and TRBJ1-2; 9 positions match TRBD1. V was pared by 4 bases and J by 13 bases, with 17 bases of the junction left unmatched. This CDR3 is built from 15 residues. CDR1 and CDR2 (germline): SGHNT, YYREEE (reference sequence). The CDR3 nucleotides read TGTGCCAGCAGCGGACGAATTGGGACAGGGTCTTATCCCACCTTC. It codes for CASSGRIGTGSYPTF.

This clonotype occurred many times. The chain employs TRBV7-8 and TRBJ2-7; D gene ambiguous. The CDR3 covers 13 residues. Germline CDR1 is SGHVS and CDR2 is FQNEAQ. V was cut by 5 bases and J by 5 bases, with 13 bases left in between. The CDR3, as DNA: TGTGCCAGCAGCCTTACCCCCGGCCACGAGCAGTACTTC. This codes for CASSLTPGHEQYF.

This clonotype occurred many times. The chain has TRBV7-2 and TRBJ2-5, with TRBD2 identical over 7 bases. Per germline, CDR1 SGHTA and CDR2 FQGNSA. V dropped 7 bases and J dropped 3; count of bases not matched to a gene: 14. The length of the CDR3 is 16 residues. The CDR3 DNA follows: TGTGCCAGCACCCGAAAAGCGGGGAACCTAAAAGAGACCCAGTACTTC. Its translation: CASTRKAGNLKETQYF. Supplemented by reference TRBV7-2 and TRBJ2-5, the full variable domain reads GAGVSQSPSNKVTEKGKDVELRCDPISGHTALYWYRQSLGQGLEFLIYFQGNSAPDKSGLPSDRFSAERTGGSVSTLTIQRTQQEDSAVYLCASTRKAGNLKETQYFGPGTRLLVL.

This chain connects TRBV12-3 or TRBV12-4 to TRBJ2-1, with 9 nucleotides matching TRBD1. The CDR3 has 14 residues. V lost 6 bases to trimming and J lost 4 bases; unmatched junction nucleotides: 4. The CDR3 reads CASRGTGSYNEQFF. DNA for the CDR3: TGTGCCAGCAGGGGGACAGGGAGTTACAATGAGCAGTTCTTC.

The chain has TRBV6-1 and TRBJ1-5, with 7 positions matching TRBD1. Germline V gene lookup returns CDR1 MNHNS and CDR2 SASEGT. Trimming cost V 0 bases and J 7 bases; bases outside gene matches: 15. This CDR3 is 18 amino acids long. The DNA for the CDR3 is TGTGCCAGCAGTGAAGCGAGACAGGGCCCCTTCCAAAAACAGCCCCAGCATTTT. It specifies CASSEARQGPFQKQPQHF.

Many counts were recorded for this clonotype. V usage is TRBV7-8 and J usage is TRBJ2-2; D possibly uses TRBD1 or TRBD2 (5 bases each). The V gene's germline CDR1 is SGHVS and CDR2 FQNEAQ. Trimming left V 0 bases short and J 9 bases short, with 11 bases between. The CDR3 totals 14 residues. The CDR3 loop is CASSLAWGTRELFF. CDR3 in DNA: TGTGCCAGCAGCTTAGCCTGGGGGACCCGGGAGCTGTTTTTT.

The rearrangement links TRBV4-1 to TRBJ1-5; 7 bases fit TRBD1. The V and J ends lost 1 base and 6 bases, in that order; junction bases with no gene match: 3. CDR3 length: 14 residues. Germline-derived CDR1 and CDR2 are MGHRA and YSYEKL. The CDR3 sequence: CASSQGTGLQPQHF. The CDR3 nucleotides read TGCGCCAGCAGCCAAGGGACAGGCCTTCAGCCCCAGCATTTT.

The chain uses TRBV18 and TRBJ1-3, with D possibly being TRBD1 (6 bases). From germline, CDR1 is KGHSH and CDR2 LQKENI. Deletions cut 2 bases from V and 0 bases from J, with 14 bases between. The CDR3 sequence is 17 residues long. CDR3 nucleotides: TGTGCCAGCTCACCATATACGCAGGGGCTCTCTGGAAACACCATATATTTT. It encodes CASSPYTQGLSGNTIYF.

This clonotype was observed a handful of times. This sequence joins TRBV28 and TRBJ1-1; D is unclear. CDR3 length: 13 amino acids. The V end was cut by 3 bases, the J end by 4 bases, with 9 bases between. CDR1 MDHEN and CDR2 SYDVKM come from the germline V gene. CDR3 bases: TGTGCCAGCAGTTTGCTGACTCCCACTGAAGCTTTCTTT. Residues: CASSLLTPTEAFF.

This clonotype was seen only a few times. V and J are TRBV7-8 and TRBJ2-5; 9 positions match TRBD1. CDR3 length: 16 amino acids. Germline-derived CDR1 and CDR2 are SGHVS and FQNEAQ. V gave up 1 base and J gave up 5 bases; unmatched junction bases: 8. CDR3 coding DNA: TGTGCCAGCAGCTTAGTTAACAGGGGGCTAGGGGAGACCCAGTACTTC. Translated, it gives CASSLVNRGLGETQYF.

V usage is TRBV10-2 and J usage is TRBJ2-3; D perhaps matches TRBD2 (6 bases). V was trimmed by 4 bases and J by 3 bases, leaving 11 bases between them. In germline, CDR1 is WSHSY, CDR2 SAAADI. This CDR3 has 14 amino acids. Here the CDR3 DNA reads TGCGCCAGCAGTGGTGCGGGGAGTACAGATACGCAGTATTTT. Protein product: CASSGAGSTDTQYF.

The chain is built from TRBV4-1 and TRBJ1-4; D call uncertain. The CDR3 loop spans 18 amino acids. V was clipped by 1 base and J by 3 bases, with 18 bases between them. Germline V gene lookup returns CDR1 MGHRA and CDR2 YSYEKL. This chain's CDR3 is CASSQVTLGGKSNEKLFF. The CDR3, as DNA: TGCGCCAGCAGCCAAGTAACCCTCGGTGGGAAATCTAATGAAAAACTGTTTTTT.